These 26 T cell receptor beta chains came from one sample sequenced in a study of technical replicates of blood from a handful of donors. Some clones are missing from TCRdb's copy, which holds only in-frame ones; the method was immunoSEQ multiplex PCR. The sample contains some 85,000 clones, 90% to 97% of which appear only once. The source material was T cells isolated from PBMCs. The receptors come from a human donor in good health.

The V call is TRBV6-1, the J call TRBJ2-7, with TRBD1 matching over 7 bases. V shed 4 bases, J shed 3 bases, and the junction held 9 bases outside the gene matches. The germline V gene encodes CDR1 MNHNS and CDR2 SASEGT. The CDR3 is 15 residues long. CDR3 loop: CASSANRGPHYEQYF. In DNA form, the CDR3 reads TGTGCCAGCAGTGCAAACAGGGGACCCCACTACGAGCAGTACTTC.

The rearrangement uses TRBV7-9 and TRBJ2-5; D is perhaps TRBD1 (8 bases). There are 16 residues in the CDR3. V lost 6 bases to trimming and J lost 4 bases, with 21 bases between them. The germline gives CDR1 SEHNR, CDR2 FQNEAQ (reference sequence). The CDR3 region is CASRRTGRDKPETQYF. CDR3 nucleotide sequence: TGTGCCAGCAGACGGACAGGGAGGGACAAGCCAGAGACCCAGTACTTC.

This chain connects TRBV19 to TRBJ2-7; TRBD2 aligns across 10 bases. The CDR3 is 14 amino acids. Germline CDR1 is LNHDA and CDR2 is SQIVND (reference sequence). V shed 3 bases, J shed 5 bases, and the junction held 4 bases outside the gene matches. CDR3: CASSMTSGLNEQYF. The CDR3 DNA sequence: TGTGCCAGTAGTATGACTAGCGGGCTCAACGAGCAGTACTTC.

The V call is TRBV27, the J call TRBJ1-4; a possible D gene is TRBD1 (5 bases). This CDR3 region has 13 residues. Trimming left V 3 bases short and J 7 bases short, with 9 bases between. CDR1 and CDR2 (germline): MNHEY, SMNVEV (reference sequence). The CDR3 loop is CASSLGRAEKLFF. DNA for the CDR3: TGTGCCAGCAGTTTGGGCAGGGCTGAAAAACTGTTTTTT.

This chain links TRBV4-2 with TRBJ2-1; tentatively, D is TRBD2 (6 bases). Germline values: CDR1 LGHNA, CDR2 YNFKEQ. V lost 0 bases and J lost 7, with 16 bases in between. The CDR3 is made up of 16 amino acids. The CDR3 nucleotides are TGTGCCAGCAGCCAAGATATCCCCTCCCGGGGGAATGAGCAGTTCTTC. As protein: CASSQDIPSRGNEQFF.

This chain joins TRBV28 and TRBJ2-7, with D unclear. CDR3 length: 15 residues. The germline V gene encodes CDR1 MDHEN and CDR2 SYDVKM. The ends were cut back, 2 bases at V and 4 bases at J, with 15 bases in the middle. CDR3 nucleotide sequence: TGTGCCAGCAGTTTAATGGAGCGTAATGAGTACGAGCAGTACTTC. Amino acid sequence: CASSLMERNEYEQYF.

The rearrangement links TRBV4-1 to TRBJ2-7; 8 nucleotides match TRBD2. The CDR3 spans 16 residues. J lost 3 bases, V lost 6 bases, and 13 bases had no gene match. Germline V gene sequence: CDR1 MGHRA, CDR2 YSYEKL. CDR3 DNA sequence: TGCGCCAGCAGTTCCTCCCCGGGACTAGTGTTCTACGAGCAGTACTTC. Encoded protein: CASSSSPGLVFYEQYF.

The rearrangement joins TRBV11-2 to TRBJ2-7, with D possibly being TRBD2 (5 bases). The CDR3 contains 15 residues. Germline V CDR1 and CDR2: SGHAT, FQNNGV. Trimming stripped 3 bases from V and 3 bases from J, with 15 bases between. Here the CDR3 DNA reads TGTGCCAGCAGCTTGAGCCGGGGTTGGCGCTACGAGCAGTACTTC. As protein: CASSLSRGWRYEQYF.

The CDR3 DNA sequence: TGTGCCAGCTCCGTCACGGGGTTTCTGGAGACCCAGTACTTC. Its translation: CASSVTGFLETQYF. This rearrangement joins TRBV2 to TRBJ2-5; possible D gene TRBD2, 5 bases. V was cut by 8 bases and J by 5 bases, with 18 bases left in between. This CDR3 is 14 amino acids long. Germline assignment: CDR1 SNHLY and CDR2 FYNNEI.

The rearrangement links TRBV11-1 to TRBJ2-7; D unclear. The CDR3 runs to 13 residues. Trimming took off 4 bases at V and 2 bases at J, with 9 bases between the two ends. Germline CDR1 and CDR2: SGHAT and FQDESV (reference sequence). CDR3 residues: CASSYLATYEQYF. The CDR3 DNA sequence: TGTGCCAGCAGCTACCTGGCAACCTACGAGCAGTACTTC.

The chain uses TRBV9 and TRBJ2-7; weak D call: TRBD1 (6 bases). Trimming took 4 bases from V and 3 from J, leaving 8 bases between them. This CDR3 has 12 residues. In germline, CDR1 is SGDLS, CDR2 YYNGEE. As DNA, the CDR3 is TGTGCCAGCAGCCCGGACAGCTACGAGCAGTACTTC. It specifies CASSPDSYEQYF.

The chain has TRBV19 and TRBJ2-3, with D uncertain. Germline V gene lookup returns CDR1 LNHDA and CDR2 SQIVND (reference sequence). Trimming removed 2 bases from V and 0 bases from J, with 12 bases in between. The CDR3 is 16 residues long. In DNA, the CDR3 is TGTGCCAGTAGTATATCTGGTTGGGCTAGCACAGATACGCAGTATTTT. Its protein is CASSISGWASTDTQYF.

To note about this clone: Other nucleotide sequences in the sample specify the same CDR3. CDR3 nucleotide sequence: TGTGCCAGCAGTTTGGACAGGGGCAATCAGCCCCAGCATTTT. Its protein product is CASSLDRGNQPQHF. The J gene is TRBJ1-5, the V gene TRBV27; TRBD1 matches 8 bases. The ends lost 3 bases at V and 2 bases at J; junction bases unmatched: 0. The CDR3 runs 14 residues. Germline assignment: CDR1 MNHEY and CDR2 SMNVEV (reference sequence).

V and J are TRBV9 and TRBJ2-7, with D hard to call. The CDR3 covers 13 residues. CDR1 is SGDLS, CDR2 YYNGEE, per germline. Deletions cut 8 bases from V and 1 base from J, with 13 bases between. The CDR3, as DNA: TGTGCCAGGACTTACCCCTTTTCCTACGAGCAGTACTTC. This encodes CARTYPFSYEQYF.

This chain connects TRBV11-1 to TRBJ2-4; 9 positions match TRBD1. Germline trimming cut 0 bases from V and 13 bases from J; bases unmatched to any gene: 1. In germline, CDR1 is SGHAT, CDR2 FQDESV (reference sequence). The CDR3 extends over 12 amino acids. This CDR3 reads CASSLAGTGQYF. The CDR3 bases are TGTGCCAGCAGCTTAGCAGGGACAGGGCAGTACTTC. Combining the CDR3 with reference TRBV11-1 and TRBJ2-4 gives the whole variable domain EAEVAQSPRYKITEKSQAVAFWCDPISGHATLYWYRQILGQGPELLVQFQDESVVDDSQLPKDRFSAERLKGVDSTLKIQPAELGDSAMYLCASSLAGTGQYFGAGTRLSVL.

This sequence joins TRBV7-9 and TRBJ1-3; D is perhaps TRBD1 (6 bases). This CDR3 has 16 residues. Trimming pared 6 bases from V and 0 bases from J, leaving 15 bases between. Germline V gene data show CDR1 as SEHNR and CDR2 as FQNEAQ (reference sequence). This CDR3 is CASRGQRAFSGNTIYF. The CDR3 DNA is TGTGCCAGCAGGGGACAACGCGCTTTCTCTGGAAACACCATATATTTT.

The rearrangement uses TRBV6-6 and TRBJ1-1; 7 bases are a match to TRBD1. Germline V CDR1 and CDR2: MNHNY, SVGAGI (reference sequence). The CDR3 loop spans 15 amino acids. Trimming took 2 bases from V and 7 from J; bases not matched to a gene: 10. CDR3 DNA sequence: TGTGCCAGCAGTTACCCAGGGACAGAGGTGGATGAAGCTTTCTTT. Protein: CASSYPGTEVDEAFF.

This chain connects TRBV2 to TRBJ1-1, with 8 bases fitting TRBD1. The CDR3 spans 15 residues. The germline gives CDR1 SNHLY, CDR2 FYNNEI. V dropped 6 bases and J dropped 4; count of bases not matched to a gene: 10. This CDR3 reads CASRWAGQGSTEAFF. In DNA, the CDR3 is TGTGCCAGCAGGTGGGCAGGACAGGGTAGCACTGAAGCTTTCTTT.

This chain joins TRBV4-3 and TRBJ2-7; TRBD2 agrees at 8 bases. Germline-derived CDR1 and CDR2 are LGHNA and YSLEER. V shed 0 bases and J 4 bases; nucleotides not matched to a gene: 8. The CDR3 is 16 residues long. The CDR3 spells CASSQDRGTGGYEQYF. In DNA form, the CDR3 reads TGCGCCAGCAGCCAAGATCGAGGGACGGGAGGGTACGAGCAGTACTTC.

This chain connects TRBV28 to TRBJ2-4, with 7 bases matching TRBD1. V gave up 5 bases and J gave up 9 bases; unmatched junction bases: 13. CDR1 MDHEN and CDR2 SYDVKM come from the germline V gene. The CDR3 has 15 amino acids. In DNA, the CDR3 is TGTGCCAGCAGTGCACCCTTAGGGGGCGGTGGCATTCAGTACTTC. Its protein is CASSAPLGGGGIQYF. The variable domain in full, completed from reference TRBV28 and TRBJ2-4, reads DVKVTQSSRYLVKRTGEKVFLECVQDMDHENMFWYRQDPGLGLRLIYFSYDVKMKEKGDIPEGYSVSREKKERFSLILESASTNQTSMYLCASSAPLGGGGIQYFGAGTRLSVL.

The J gene is TRBJ2-7, the V gene TRBV6-5; 11 bases are a match to TRBD1. Unmatched junction bases numbered 10, after V lost 7 bases and J lost 5 bases. Germline V CDR1 and CDR2: MNHEY, SVGAGI. CDR3 size: 15 residues. The CDR3 nucleotides read TGTGCCAGCAAACCGATCCGGGACAGGGGGGACGAGCAGTACTTC. This encodes CASKPIRDRGDEQYF.

The V and J genes are TRBV7-9 and TRBJ2-7, with D possibly matching TRBD2 (5 bases). The CDR3 totals 13 residues. Germline assignment: CDR1 SEHNR and CDR2 FQNEAQ (reference sequence). Trimming pared 4 bases from V and 2 bases from J, leaving 9 bases between. Here the CDR3 DNA reads TGTGCCAGCAGCTCCTCCGGGGCCTACGAGCAGTACTTC. It specifies CASSSSGAYEQYF.

The rearrangement uses TRBV6-1 and TRBJ1-4; D may be TRBD1 (5 bases). Per germline, CDR1 MNHNS and CDR2 SASEGT. The CDR3 is 16 residues long. The V gene lost 3 bases and the J gene lost 2 bases, with 13 bases spanning the gap. The chain's CDR3 is CASSEFQGGTNEKLFF. The CDR3 coding sequence is TGTGCCAGCAGTGAGTTCCAGGGAGGGACTAATGAAAAACTGTTTTTT.

V is TRBV7-2 and J is TRBJ1-2, with 7 bases identical to TRBD1. Trimming took 5 bases from V and 7 from J; bases not matched to a gene: 13. There are 15 residues in the CDR3. The germline V gene encodes CDR1 SGHTA and CDR2 FQGNSA. The CDR3: CASSIQATGYFGYTF. In nucleotides, the CDR3 is TGTGCCAGCAGCATACAGGCGACAGGGTATTTTGGCTACACCTTC.

This rearrangement joins TRBV6-6 to TRBJ2-3; D is perhaps TRBD1 (6 bases). Trimming took off 2 bases at V and 2 bases at J, with 11 bases between the two ends. CDR3 length: 15 amino acids. Germline V CDR1 and CDR2: MNHNY, SVGAGI (reference sequence). The CDR3 loop is CASSYQGQPTDTQYF. CDR3 nucleotide sequence: TGTGCCAGCAGTTACCAAGGACAGCCCACAGATACGCAGTATTTT.

The chain employs TRBV25-1 and TRBJ2-1, with D perhaps matching TRBD1 (6 bases). Germline V CDR1 and CDR2: MGHDK, SYGVNS. The CDR3 consists of 15 residues. V shed 1 base and J shed 5 bases, with 12 bases lying between them. The CDR3, as DNA: TGTGCCAGCAGTGAATCCCGGACAGCAGACAATGAGCAGTTCTTC. The encoded protein is CASSESRTADNEQFF. The full variable domain, in which reference TRBV25-1 and TRBJ2-1 provide the parts outside the CDR3, is EADIYQTPRYLVIGTGKKITLECSQTMGHDKMYWYQQDPGMELHLIHYSYGVNSTEKGDLSSESTVSRIRTEHFPLTLESARPSHTSQYLCASSESRTADNEQFFGPGTRLTVL.